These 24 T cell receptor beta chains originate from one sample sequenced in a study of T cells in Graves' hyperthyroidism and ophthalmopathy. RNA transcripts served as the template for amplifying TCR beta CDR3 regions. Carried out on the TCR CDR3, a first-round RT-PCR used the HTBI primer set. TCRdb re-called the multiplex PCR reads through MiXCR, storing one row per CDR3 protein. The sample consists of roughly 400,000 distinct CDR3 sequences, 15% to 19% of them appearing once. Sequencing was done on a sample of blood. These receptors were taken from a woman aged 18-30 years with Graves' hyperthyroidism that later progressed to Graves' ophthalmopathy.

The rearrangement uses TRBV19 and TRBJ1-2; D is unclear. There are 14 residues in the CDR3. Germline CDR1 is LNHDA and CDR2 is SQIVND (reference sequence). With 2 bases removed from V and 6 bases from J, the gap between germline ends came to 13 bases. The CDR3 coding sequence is TGTGCCAGTAGTATACCGGGATTATCGGATGGCTACACCTTC. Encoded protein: CASSIPGLSDGYTF.

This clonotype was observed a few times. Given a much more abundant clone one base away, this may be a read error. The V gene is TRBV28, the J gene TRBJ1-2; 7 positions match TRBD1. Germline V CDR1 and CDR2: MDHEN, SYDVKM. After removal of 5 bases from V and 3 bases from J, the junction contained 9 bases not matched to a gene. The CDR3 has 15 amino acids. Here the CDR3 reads CASSERDSAHYGYTF. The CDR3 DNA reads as TGTGCCAGCAGTGAGCGGGACAGCGCACACTATGGCTACACCTTC.

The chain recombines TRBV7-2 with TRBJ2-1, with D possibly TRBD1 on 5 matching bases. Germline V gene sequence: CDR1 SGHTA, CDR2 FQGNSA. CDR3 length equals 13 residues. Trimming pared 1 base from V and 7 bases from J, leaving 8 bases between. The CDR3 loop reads CASSLVYRNEQFF. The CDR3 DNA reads TGTGCCAGCAGCTTAGTCTACAGGAATGAGCAGTTCTTC. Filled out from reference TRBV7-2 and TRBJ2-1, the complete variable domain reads GAGVSQSPSNKVTEKGKDVELRCDPISGHTALYWYRQSLGQGLEFLIYFQGNSAPDKSGLPSDRFSAERTGGSVSTLTIQRTQQEDSAVYLCASSLVYRNEQFFGPGTRLTVL.

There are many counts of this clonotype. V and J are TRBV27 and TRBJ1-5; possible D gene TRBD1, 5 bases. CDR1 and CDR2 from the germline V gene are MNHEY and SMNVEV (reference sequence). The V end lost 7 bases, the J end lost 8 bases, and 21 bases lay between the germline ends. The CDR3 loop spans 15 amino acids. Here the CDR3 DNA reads TGTGCCAGCAAATCGGGGGTTGGGGGGTACGAGCCCCAGCATTTT. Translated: CASKSGVGGYEPQHF.

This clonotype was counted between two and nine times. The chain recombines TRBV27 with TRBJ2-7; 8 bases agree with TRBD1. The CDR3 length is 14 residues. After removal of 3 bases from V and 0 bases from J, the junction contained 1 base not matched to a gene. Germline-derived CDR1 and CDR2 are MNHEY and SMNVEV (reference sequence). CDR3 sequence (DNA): TGTGCCAGCAGTTTGACAGGGGTCTCCTACGAGCAGTACTTC. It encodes CASSLTGVSYEQYF.

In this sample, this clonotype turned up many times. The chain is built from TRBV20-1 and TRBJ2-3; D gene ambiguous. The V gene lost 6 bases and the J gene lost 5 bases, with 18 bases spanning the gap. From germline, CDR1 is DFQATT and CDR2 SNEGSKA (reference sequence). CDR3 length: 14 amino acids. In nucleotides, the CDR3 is TGCAGTGCAGTAAGTGGCGGATATCGAGATACGCAGTATTTT. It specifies CSAVSGGYRDTQYF.

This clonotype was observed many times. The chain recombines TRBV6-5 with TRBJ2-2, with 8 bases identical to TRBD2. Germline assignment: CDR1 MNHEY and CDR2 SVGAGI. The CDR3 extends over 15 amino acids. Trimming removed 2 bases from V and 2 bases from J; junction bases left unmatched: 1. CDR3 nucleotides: TGTGCCAGCAGTTACACTAGCGGCAACACCGGGGAGCTGTTTTTT. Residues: CASSYTSGNTGELFF.

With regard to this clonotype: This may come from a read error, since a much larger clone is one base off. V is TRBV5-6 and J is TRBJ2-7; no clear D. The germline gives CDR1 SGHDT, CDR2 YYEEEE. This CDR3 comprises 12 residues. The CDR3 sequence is CASSLDRHEQCF. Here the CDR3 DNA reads TGTGCCAGCAGCTTGGACCGACACGAGCAGTGCTTC.

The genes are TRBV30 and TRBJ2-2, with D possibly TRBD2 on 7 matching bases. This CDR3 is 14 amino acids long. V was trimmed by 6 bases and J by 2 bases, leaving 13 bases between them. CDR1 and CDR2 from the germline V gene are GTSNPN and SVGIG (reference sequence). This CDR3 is CACDRGANTGELFF. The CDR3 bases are TGTGCCTGCGATCGGGGGGCTAACACCGGGGAGCTGTTTTTT.

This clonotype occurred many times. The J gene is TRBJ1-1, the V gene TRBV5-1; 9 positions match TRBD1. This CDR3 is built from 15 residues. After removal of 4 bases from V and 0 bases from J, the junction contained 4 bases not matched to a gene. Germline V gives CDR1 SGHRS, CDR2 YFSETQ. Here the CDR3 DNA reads TGCGCCAGCAGCCCGACAGGGGGTATGAACACTGAAGCTTTCTTT. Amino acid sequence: CASSPTGGMNTEAFF.

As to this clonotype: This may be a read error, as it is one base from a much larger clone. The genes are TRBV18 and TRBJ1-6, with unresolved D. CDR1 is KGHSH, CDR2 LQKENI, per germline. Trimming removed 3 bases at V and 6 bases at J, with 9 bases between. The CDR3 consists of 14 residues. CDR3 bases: TGTGCCAGCTCACCCGTCGACGGTAATTCACCCCTCCACTTT. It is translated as CASSPVDGNSPLHF.

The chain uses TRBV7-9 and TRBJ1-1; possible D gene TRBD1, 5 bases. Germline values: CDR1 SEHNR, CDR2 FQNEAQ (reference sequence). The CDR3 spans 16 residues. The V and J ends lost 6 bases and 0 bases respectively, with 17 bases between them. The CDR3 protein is CASRIYQGSLNTEAFF. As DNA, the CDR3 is TGTGCCAGCAGAATATATCAGGGATCCCTGAACACTGAAGCTTTCTTT.

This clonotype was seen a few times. The CDR3, as DNA: TGCAGCGTTGGGGGGGGGACTAGCGGGAATTACGAGCAGTACTTC. Encoded protein: CSVGGGTSGNYEQYF. This rearrangement joins TRBV29-1 to TRBJ2-7, with 13 bases aligning to TRBD2. Per germline, CDR1 SQVTM and CDR2 ANQGSEA. The V gene end was trimmed by 4 bases and the J gene end by 4 bases; junction bases not matched to a gene: 7. The CDR3 is 15 residues long.

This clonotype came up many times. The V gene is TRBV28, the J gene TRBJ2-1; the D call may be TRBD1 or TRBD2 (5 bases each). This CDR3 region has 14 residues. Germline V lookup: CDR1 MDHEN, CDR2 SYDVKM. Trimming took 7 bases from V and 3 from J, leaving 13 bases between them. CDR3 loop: CASTVGTIYNEQFF. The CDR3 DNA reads TGTGCCAGCACCGTCGGGACCATCTACAATGAGCAGTTCTTC. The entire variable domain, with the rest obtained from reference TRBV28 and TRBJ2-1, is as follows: DVKVTQSSRYLVKRTGEKVFLECVQDMDHENMFWYRQDPGLGLRLIYFSYDVKMKEKGDIPEGYSVSREKKERFSLILESASTNQTSMYLCASTVGTIYNEQFFGPGTRLTVL.

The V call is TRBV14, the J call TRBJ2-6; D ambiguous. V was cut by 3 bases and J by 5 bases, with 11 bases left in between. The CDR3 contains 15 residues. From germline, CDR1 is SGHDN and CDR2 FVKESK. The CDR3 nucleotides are TGTGCCAGCAGCCAGGGCCGGCAAAGGGCCAACGTCCTGACTTTC. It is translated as CASSQGRQRANVLTF.

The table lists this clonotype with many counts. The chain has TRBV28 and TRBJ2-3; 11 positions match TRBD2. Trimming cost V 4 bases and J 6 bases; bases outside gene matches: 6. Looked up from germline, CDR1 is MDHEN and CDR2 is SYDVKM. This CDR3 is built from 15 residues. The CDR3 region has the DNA TGTGCCAGCAGTTCTACTAGCGGGAGAGGTGATACGCAGTATTTT. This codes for CASSSTSGRGDTQYF.

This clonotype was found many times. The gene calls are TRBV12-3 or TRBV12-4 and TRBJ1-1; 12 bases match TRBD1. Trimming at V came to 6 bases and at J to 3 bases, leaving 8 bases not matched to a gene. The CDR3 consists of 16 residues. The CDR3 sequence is CASRGGDRGPDTEAFF. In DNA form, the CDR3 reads TGTGCCAGCAGGGGGGGGGACAGGGGGCCGGACACTGAAGCTTTCTTT.

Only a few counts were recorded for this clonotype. CDR3 protein: CASSYYFSGNTIYF. The CDR3 DNA follows: TGTGCCAGCAGCTACTACTTCTCTGGAAACACCATATATTTT. The rearrangement links TRBV7-2 to TRBJ1-3; D is uncertain. CDR3 length: 14 amino acids. Trimming stripped 4 bases from V and 0 bases from J, with 7 bases between. Germline CDR1 is SGHTA and CDR2 is FQGNSA.

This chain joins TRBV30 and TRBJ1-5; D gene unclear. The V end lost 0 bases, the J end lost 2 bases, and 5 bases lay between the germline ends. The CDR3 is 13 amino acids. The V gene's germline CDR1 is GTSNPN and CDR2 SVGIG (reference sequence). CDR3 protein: CAWSVVGNQPQHF. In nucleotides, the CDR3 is TGTGCCTGGAGTGTAGTCGGCAATCAGCCCCAGCATTTT. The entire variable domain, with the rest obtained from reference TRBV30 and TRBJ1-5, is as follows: SQTIHQWPATLVQPVGSPLSLECTVEGTSNPNLYWYRQAAGRGLQLLFYSVGIGQISSEVPQNLSASRPQDRQFILSSKKLLLSDSGFYLCAWSVVGNQPQHFGDGTRLSIL.

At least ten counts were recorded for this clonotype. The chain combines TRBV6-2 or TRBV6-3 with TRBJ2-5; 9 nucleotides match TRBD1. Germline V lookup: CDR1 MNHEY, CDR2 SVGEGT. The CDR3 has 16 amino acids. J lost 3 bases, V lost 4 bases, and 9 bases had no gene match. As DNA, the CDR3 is TGTGCCAGCAGTTGGCCGAAGGACAGGGGAGAAGAGACCCAGTACTTC. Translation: CASSWPKDRGEETQYF.

This chain's CDR3 is CASSPPAGWGNEQFF. The CDR3 DNA is TGTGCCAGCTCACCACCGGCAGGGTGGGGCAATGAGCAGTTCTTC. The rearrangement links TRBV18 to TRBJ2-1; tentatively, D is TRBD1 (5 bases). V was shortened by 0 bases and J by 6 bases, with 12 bases between the two germline ends. The CDR3 contains 15 residues. From germline, CDR1 is KGHSH and CDR2 LQKENI.

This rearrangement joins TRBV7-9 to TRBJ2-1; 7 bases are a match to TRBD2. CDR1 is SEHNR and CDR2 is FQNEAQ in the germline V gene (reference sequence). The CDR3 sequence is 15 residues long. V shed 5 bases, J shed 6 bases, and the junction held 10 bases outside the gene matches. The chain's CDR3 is CASSGLVGIGNEQFF. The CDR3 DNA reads TGTGCCAGCAGCGGACTAGTCGGAATAGGCAATGAGCAGTTCTTC.

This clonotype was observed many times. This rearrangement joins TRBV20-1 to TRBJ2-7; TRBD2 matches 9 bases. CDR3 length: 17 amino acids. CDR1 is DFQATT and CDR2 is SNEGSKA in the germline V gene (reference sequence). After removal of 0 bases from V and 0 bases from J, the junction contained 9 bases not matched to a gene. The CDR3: CSARDFAGGRSSYEQYF. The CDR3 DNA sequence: TGCAGTGCTAGAGATTTTGCGGGAGGGCGGAGCTCCTACGAGCAGTACTTC.

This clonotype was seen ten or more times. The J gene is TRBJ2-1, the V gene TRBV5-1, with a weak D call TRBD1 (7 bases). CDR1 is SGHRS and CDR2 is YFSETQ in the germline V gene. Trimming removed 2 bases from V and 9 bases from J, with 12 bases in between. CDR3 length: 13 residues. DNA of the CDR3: TGCGCCAGCAGCTTAGCAGGGGGGCGTGAGCAGTTCTTC. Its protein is CASSLAGGREQFF.